This T cell receptor beta chain derives from a study of regulatory and conventional T cells in RAG deficiency. Method: immunoSEQ multiplex PCR; TCRdb's copy keeps in-frame clones and lacks some. Here the sample spans some 30,000 clones, just under 90% being singletons. General study findings and limits: In Omenn syndrome, sorted "Tregs" may be peripherally activated cells. In Omenn syndrome, Treg and Tconv repertoires overlapped >90%.

This clone was found a few times. Its antigen is not known. The same sample was also studied in work on regulatory T cells. From that report: The primer mix had 52 TRBV and 13 TRBJ primers. Skewed V and J usage and few unique V-J pairs marked patient repertoires, most in Tregs.

The sequence was obtained from a human donor in good health. The sequencing input was CD8+ T cells sorted from blood.

The CDR3 spells CASSYLVPPTGELFF. The CDR3 DNA reads TGTGCCAGCAGTTACTTGGTTCCTCCCACCGGGGAGCTGTTTTTT. The V and J genes are TRBV6-5 and TRBJ2-2; D not certain. Looked up from germline, CDR1 is MNHEY and CDR2 is SVGAGI. The CDR3 loop spans 15 amino acids. V was trimmed by 1 base and J by 4 bases, leaving 10 bases between them.